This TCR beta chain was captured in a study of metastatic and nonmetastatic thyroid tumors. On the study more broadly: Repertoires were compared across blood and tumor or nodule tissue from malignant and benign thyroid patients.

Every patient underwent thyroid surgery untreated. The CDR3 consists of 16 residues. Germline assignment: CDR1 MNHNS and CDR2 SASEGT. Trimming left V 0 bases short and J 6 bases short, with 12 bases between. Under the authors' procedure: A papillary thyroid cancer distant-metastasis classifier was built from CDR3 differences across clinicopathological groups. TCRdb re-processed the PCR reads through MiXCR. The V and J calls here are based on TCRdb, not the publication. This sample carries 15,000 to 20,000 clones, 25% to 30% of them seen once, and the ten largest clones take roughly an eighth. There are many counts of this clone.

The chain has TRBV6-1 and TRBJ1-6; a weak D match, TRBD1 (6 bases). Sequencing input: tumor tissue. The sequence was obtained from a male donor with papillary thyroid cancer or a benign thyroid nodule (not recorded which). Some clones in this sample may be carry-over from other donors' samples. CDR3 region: CASSEATGSGNSPLHF. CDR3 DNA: TGTGCCAGCAGTGAAGCTACAGGGTCGGGTAATTCACCCCTCCACTTT.